The 10 T cell receptor beta chains below all came from one sample that was sequenced in a study of PD-1 blockade in classical Hodgkin lymphoma. The table came from immunoSEQ multiplex PCR; TCRdb's copy has only in-frame clones and leaves some out. The data show 45,000 to 50,000 clones, around 80% seen once. All patients experienced relapse after autologous stem cell transplantation, and brentuximab vedotin exposure was variable. Source: peripheral blood mononuclear cells (PBMCs), taken before the second cycle of nivolumab. The receptors come from a human donor with classical Hodgkin lymphoma.

This sequence joins TRBV2 and TRBJ1-1; D is uncertain. The CDR3 covers 13 residues. The V end lost 4 bases, the J end lost 0 bases, and 6 bases lay between the germline ends. Germline V gives CDR1 SNHLY, CDR2 FYNNEI. The CDR3 nucleotides are TGTGCCAGCAGTGTGAAGATGAACACTGAAGCTTTCTTT. Its translation is CASSVKMNTEAFF.

This chain connects TRBV7-9 to TRBJ1-4; D is ambiguous. CDR3 length: 15 amino acids. Germline V CDR1 and CDR2: SEHNR, FQNEAQ (reference sequence). V gave up 1 base and J gave up 4 bases, with 10 bases separating them. CDR3 loop: CASSLGDTVNEKLFF. DNA of the CDR3: TGTGCCAGCAGCTTAGGTGACACAGTTAATGAAAAACTGTTTTTT.

J is TRBJ2-1 and V is TRBV5-6; TRBD1 matches at 10 bases. Unmatched junction bases numbered 10, after V lost 4 bases and J lost 6 bases. This CDR3 comprises 16 residues. Germline CDR1 is SGHDT and CDR2 is YYEEEE. Here the CDR3 DNA reads TGTGCCAGCAGCCCGCGACAGGGGGCTAGGGGCAATGAGCAGTTCTTC. This codes for CASSPRQGARGNEQFF.

The gene calls are TRBV5-1 and TRBJ1-2; D not resolved. V dropped 5 bases and J dropped 4 bases, with 12 bases sitting between them. From germline, CDR1 is SGHRS and CDR2 YFSETQ. The CDR3 is 13 residues long. The CDR3 bases are TGCGCCAGCAGGCTAGACAACCTCTATGGCTACACCTTC. It specifies CASRLDNLYGYTF.

The gene calls are TRBV5-4 and TRBJ2-6; D tentatively reads TRBD1 or TRBD2 (5 bases each). The ends were cut back, 0 bases at V and 0 bases at J, with 16 bases in the middle. CDR1 is SGHNT and CDR2 is YYREEE in the germline V gene (reference sequence). The CDR3 has 19 amino acids. The CDR3 is CASSLAFLPGSSGANVLTF. CDR3 coding DNA: TGTGCCAGCAGCTTGGCCTTTCTGCCAGGGAGCTCTGGGGCCAACGTCCTGACTTTC.

This chain's CDR3 is CASSLIVTDRSEAFF. Written as DNA, the CDR3 is TGTGCCAGCAGCTTAATTGTGACGGACAGGAGTGAAGCTTTCTTT. V usage is TRBV11-2 and J usage is TRBJ1-1; 7 positions agree with TRBD1. Germline V CDR1 and CDR2: SGHAT, FQNNGV. The CDR3 is 15 amino acids. V lost 2 bases, J lost 7 bases, and 10 bases stayed unmatched.

This rearrangement joins TRBV7-3 to TRBJ2-2; 9 bases are a match to TRBD1. Germline V gene data show CDR1 as SGHTA and CDR2 as FQGTGA. The CDR3 spans 16 residues. With 4 bases clipped from V and 1 base from J, the junction kept 4 bases outside the gene matches. For the CDR3, the DNA is TGTGCCAGCAGCTCTACAGGGGGCTGGAACACCGGGGAGCTGTTTTTT. As protein: CASSSTGGWNTGELFF.

The rearrangement uses TRBV7-3 and TRBJ2-2, with D possibly TRBD1 on 7 matching bases. The CDR3 loop spans 14 amino acids. The V gene lost 5 bases and the J gene lost 6 bases, with 13 bases spanning the gap. Germline V gene data show CDR1 as SGHTA and CDR2 as FQGTGA. CDR3 protein: CASSPGGLAGELFF. The CDR3 nucleotides read TGTGCCAGCAGCCCAGGGGGGCTGGCCGGGGAGCTGTTTTTT.

The V gene is TRBV28, the J gene TRBJ1-6; 9 bases are a match to TRBD1. The V gene's germline CDR1 is MDHEN and CDR2 SYDVKM. V shed 4 bases, J shed 14 bases, and the junction held 6 bases outside the gene matches. The CDR3 loop spans 13 amino acids. Here the CDR3 reads CASSSGDRATLHF. For the CDR3, the DNA is TGTGCCAGCAGTTCGGGGGACAGGGCCACCCTCCACTTT.

The chain recombines TRBV10-3 with TRBJ1-4; D is perhaps TRBD1 (5 bases). The CDR3 sequence is 14 residues long. Between the trimmed V and J ends, which lost 4 bases and 8 bases, there was a span of 14 bases. CDR1 is ENHRY, CDR2 SYGVKD, per germline. CDR3 sequence (DNA): TGTGCCATCAGTGTCACGGGGACGAACGAAAAACTGTTTTTT. Protein: CAISVTGTNEKLFF.